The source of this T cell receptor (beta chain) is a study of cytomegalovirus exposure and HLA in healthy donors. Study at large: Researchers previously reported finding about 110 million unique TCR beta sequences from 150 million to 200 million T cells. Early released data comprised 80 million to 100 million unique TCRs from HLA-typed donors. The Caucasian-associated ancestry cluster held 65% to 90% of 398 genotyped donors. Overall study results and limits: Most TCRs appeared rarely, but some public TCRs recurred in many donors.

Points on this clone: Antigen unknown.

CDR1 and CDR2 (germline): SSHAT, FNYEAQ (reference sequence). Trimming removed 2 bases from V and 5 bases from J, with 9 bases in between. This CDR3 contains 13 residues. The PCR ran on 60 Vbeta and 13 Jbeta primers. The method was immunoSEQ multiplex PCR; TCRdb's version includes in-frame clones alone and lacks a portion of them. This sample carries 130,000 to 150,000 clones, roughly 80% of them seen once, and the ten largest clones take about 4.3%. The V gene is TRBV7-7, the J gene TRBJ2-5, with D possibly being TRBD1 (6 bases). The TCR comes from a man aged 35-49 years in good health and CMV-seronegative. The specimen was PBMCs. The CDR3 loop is CASSLSQGETQYF. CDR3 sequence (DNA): TGTGCCAGCAGCTTATCCCAGGGGGAGACCCAGTACTTC.